The 28 T cell receptor beta chains given below trace back to one sample, sequenced in a study of T cell repertoires in cytomegalovirus infection. No antigen has been assigned to these receptors. TCRdb redid the calling of the reads with MiXCR, one entry per CDR3 protein. The sample lists 75,000 to 100,000 distinct CDR3 sequences, around 49% seen once, with roughly 93% in the top ten. The input for sequencing was CD8+ T cells from cultured PBMCs, taken from culture after CMV antigen stimulation. All receptors derive from a human donor in good health (CMV status not recorded). Some clones in this sample may be carry-over from other donors' samples.

J is TRBJ2-7 and V is TRBV6-1; 7 bases fit TRBD1. CDR1 is MNHNS, CDR2 SASEGT, per germline. This CDR3 contains 15 residues. With V trimmed by 2 bases and J by 2 bases, 6 bases remained unmatched. CDR3 sequence reads: CASSEYDRATYEQYF. DNA for the CDR3: TGTGCCAGCAGTGAATACGACAGGGCAACCTACGAGCAGTACTTC.

The chain combines TRBV7-2 with TRBJ2-5; TRBD1 matches 11 bases. Per germline, CDR1 SGHTA and CDR2 FQGNSA. The CDR3 sequence is 12 residues long. Unmatched junction bases numbered 4, after V lost 6 bases and J lost 10 bases. The CDR3 DNA reads TGTGCCAGCAGGGCCGGGACAGGGGGCCAGTACTTC. Translated, it gives CASRAGTGGQYF.

This clonotype showed up many times. The chain employs TRBV6-6 and TRBJ1-2; D not certain. Looked up from germline, CDR1 is MNHNY and CDR2 is SVGAGI (reference sequence). This CDR3 comprises 12 residues. Trimming left V 5 bases short and J 7 bases short, with 11 bases between. As DNA, the CDR3 is TGTGCCAGCAGTCTCCACCGGGGTGGCTACACCTTC. It encodes CASSLHRGGYTF.

This clonotype was counted only a few times. The chain employs TRBV7-9 and TRBJ1-2; D is unresolved. The CDR3 is 15 amino acids. Germline V lookup: CDR1 SEHNR, CDR2 FQNEAQ (reference sequence). V lost 3 bases, J lost 1 base, and 12 bases lay in between. This CDR3 is CASSFNRGGNYGYTF. In DNA, the CDR3 is TGTGCCAGCAGCTTCAATCGGGGTGGTAACTATGGCTACACCTTC.

The chain carries TRBV11-2 and TRBJ2-7, with D possibly being TRBD2 (5 bases). CDR1 is SGHAT, CDR2 FQNNGV, per germline. Trimming removed 3 bases at V and 5 bases at J, with 17 bases between. The CDR3 loop spans 15 amino acids. The CDR3: CASSFLAGGADEQYF. DNA for the CDR3: TGTGCCAGCAGCTTCCTGGCGGGCGGAGCGGACGAGCAGTACTTC.

This clonotype was seen a handful of times. The chain combines TRBV20-1 with TRBJ1-5; no clear D. From germline, CDR1 is DFQATT and CDR2 SNEGSKA (reference sequence). Trimming removed 2 bases at V and 4 bases at J, with 15 bases between. The CDR3 covers 15 residues. The CDR3 loop reads CSARSVKGANQPQHF. CDR3 sequence (DNA): TGCAGTGCTAGATCAGTAAAGGGTGCAAATCAGCCCCAGCATTTT.

CDR3 nucleotide sequence: TGTGCCAGTAGCGTGACAGGGGGTCCTTATGGCTACACCTTC. It is translated as CASSVTGGPYGYTF. V usage is TRBV19 and J usage is TRBJ1-2; 9 nucleotides line up with TRBD1. V lost 6 bases to trimming and J lost 5 bases; unmatched junction nucleotides: 7. The CDR3 spans 14 residues. In germline, CDR1 is LNHDA, CDR2 SQIVND (reference sequence). The full variable domain, rest sourced from reference TRBV19 and TRBJ1-2, is DGGITQSPKYLFRKEGQNVTLSCEQNLNHDAMYWYRQDPGQGLRLIYYSQIVNDFQKGDIAEGYSVSREKKESFPLTVTSAQKNPTAFYLCASSVTGGPYGYTFGSGTRLTVV.

The chain joins TRBV12-3 or TRBV12-4 to TRBJ1-6; D is unresolved. This CDR3 is built from 15 residues. V lost 5 bases and J lost 5, with 13 bases in between. The DNA for the CDR3 is TGTGCCAGCAGTAGATATGAAGGAAATAATTCACCCCTCCACTTT. Its protein is CASSRYEGNNSPLHF.

This chain links TRBV7-6 with TRBJ1-4; 8 bases match TRBD1. Germline CDR1 and CDR2: SGHVS and FNYEAQ. The junction had 6 bases not matched to a gene; V was cut back by 5 bases and J by 7 bases. The CDR3 is made up of 14 amino acids. The CDR3 DNA reads TGTGCCAGCAGCCTTGGACAGGGTGGTGAAAAACTGTTTTTT. Translation: CASSLGQGGEKLFF.

V and J are TRBV7-2 and TRBJ2-5; no clear D. This CDR3 is built from 14 residues. V was trimmed by 8 bases and J by 5 bases, leaving 18 bases between them. The germline gives CDR1 SGHTA, CDR2 FQGNSA. The CDR3 loop is CASAYTKPEETQYF. The CDR3 nucleotides read TGTGCCAGCGCGTACACAAAACCGGAGGAGACCCAGTACTTC.

The chain carries TRBV2 and TRBJ2-1; no firm D call. The CDR3 covers 13 residues. CDR1 and CDR2 from the germline V gene are SNHLY and FYNNEI. The CDR3 region has the DNA TGTGTCTTACAGTTAAGCTCCTACAATGAGCAGTTCTTC. This codes for CVLQLSSYNEQFF. The whole variable domain, remainder taken from reference TRBV2 and TRBJ2-1, is EPEVTQTPSHQVTQMGQEVILRCVPISNHLYFYWYRQILGQKVEFLVSFYNNEISEKSEIFDDQFSVERPDGSNFTLKIRSTKLEDSAMYFCVLQLSSYNEQFFGPGTRLTVL.

This clonotype was found a few times. The chain joins TRBV7-4 to TRBJ2-3; D not certain. Germline V gene data show CDR1 as SGHVT and CDR2 as SQSDAQ. This CDR3 has 14 amino acids. Trimming cost V 8 bases and J 4 bases, with 16 bases left between them. The CDR3 loop is CASLGPWNADTQYF. CDR3 coding DNA: TGTGCCAGCCTAGGGCCGTGGAACGCAGATACGCAGTATTTT.

This chain uses TRBV12-3 or TRBV12-4 with TRBJ2-3; TRBD2 might be the D (6 bases). The CDR3 sequence is 15 residues long. Trimming cost V 2 bases and J 4 bases, with 13 bases left between them. CDR3 residues: CASSLPGDGADTQYF. Written as DNA, the CDR3 is TGTGCCAGCAGTTTACCGGGGGATGGGGCAGATACGCAGTATTTT.

This clonotype was recorded at least ten times. This chain joins TRBV7-2 and TRBJ2-1, with 13 nucleotides matching TRBD2. This CDR3 is 15 amino acids long. V was pared by 5 bases and J by 9 bases, with 7 bases of the junction left unmatched. Germline V lookup: CDR1 SGHTA, CDR2 FQGNSA. CDR3 residues: CASSRTSGGAVEQFF. The CDR3 nucleotides are TGTGCCAGCAGCAGAACTAGCGGGGGGGCCGTTGAGCAGTTCTTC.

This chain links TRBV12-3 or TRBV12-4 with TRBJ2-1; 7 nucleotides agree with TRBD2. The V segment lost 5 bases and the J segment 0 bases; nucleotides outside the gene matches: 4. This CDR3 spans 15 amino acids. CDR3 loop: CASSPRGSSYNEQFF. The CDR3 bases are TGTGCCAGCAGTCCGCGGGGGTCCTCCTACAATGAGCAGTTCTTC.

The chain recombines TRBV7-2 with TRBJ1-6, with a weak D call TRBD1 (5 bases). V was pared by 11 bases and J by 2 bases, with 13 bases between. CDR3 length equals 14 residues. Germline CDR1 SGHTA, CDR2 FQGNSA. The CDR3 region is CAGATGPYNSPLHF. The CDR3 coding sequence is TGTGCCGGCGCCACGGGGCCCTATAATTCACCCCTCCACTTT.

J is TRBJ2-3 and V is TRBV27, with D possibly matching TRBD1 (5 bases). V was clipped by 3 bases and J by 3 bases, with 10 bases between them. Germline values: CDR1 MNHEY, CDR2 SMNVEV (reference sequence). The CDR3 is 14 amino acids. CDR3 protein: CASSFVGRTDTQYF. In nucleotides, the CDR3 is TGTGCCAGCAGTTTTGTGGGGCGAACAGATACGCAGTATTTT.

This chain links TRBV7-3 with TRBJ1-1, with a tentative D call TRBD1 (6 bases). The germline CDR1 and CDR2 sequences are SGHTA and FQGTGA. CDR3 length: 15 amino acids. Trimming took off 3 bases at V and 1 base at J, with 12 bases between the two ends. The CDR3: CASSFSGTPNTEAFF. For the CDR3, the DNA is TGTGCCAGCAGCTTCTCCGGGACACCGAACACTGAAGCTTTCTTT.

V is TRBV12-3 or TRBV12-4 and J is TRBJ1-4; TRBD1 matches 10 bases. The CDR3 runs 17 residues. Trimming removed 4 bases from V and 4 bases from J; junction bases left unmatched: 9. CDR3 bases: TGTGCCAGCAGTTCCAGCGTCCGGGACAGGGGTAATGAAAAACTGTTTTTT. Amino acids: CASSSSVRDRGNEKLFF.

This clonotype was seen repeatedly, ten times or more. The genes are TRBV7-2 and TRBJ2-2; 8 nucleotides line up with TRBD2. The CDR3 is 16 residues long. From germline, CDR1 is SGHTA and CDR2 FQGNSA. Trimming cost V 1 base and J 4 bases; bases outside gene matches: 5. The CDR3 spells CASSLELAVGTGELFF. The CDR3 DNA follows: TGTGCCAGCAGCTTAGAACTAGCGGTGGGCACCGGGGAGCTGTTTTTT.

This clonotype has ten or more counts. The J gene is TRBJ1-5, the V gene TRBV27; D is perhaps TRBD1 (5 bases). V was cut by 5 bases and J by 7 bases, with 12 bases left in between. Germline loops: CDR1 MNHEY, CDR2 SMNVEV (reference sequence). The CDR3 sequence is 13 residues long. The CDR3 DNA reads TGTGCCAGCAGTGCAGGGTCTGGGCAGCCCCAGCATTTT. Translating it yields CASSAGSGQPQHF.

The chain joins TRBV3-1 to TRBJ1-2; 8 bases match TRBD1. V was pared by 4 bases and J by 4 bases, with 11 bases of the junction left unmatched. The CDR3 length is 16 residues. Germline CDR1 reads LGHDT; CDR2 reads YNNKEL (reference sequence). DNA for the CDR3: TGTGCCAGCAGCCTGCAGAACCGGGACAGGAGCTATGGCTACACCTTC. It encodes CASSLQNRDRSYGYTF. Full variable domain (rest looked up from reference TRBV3-1 and TRBJ1-2): DTAVSQTPKYLVTQMGNDKSIKCEQNLGHDTMYWYKQDSKKFLKIMFSYNNKELIINETVPNRFSPKSPDKAHLNLHINSLELGDSAVYFCASSLQNRDRSYGYTFGSGTRLTVV.

This clonotype was counted a single time. The chain carries TRBV27 and TRBJ2-1; TRBD1 aligns across 10 bases. The CDR3 consists of 18 residues. Germline V lookup: CDR1 MNHEY, CDR2 SMNVEV (reference sequence). Unmatched junction bases numbered 8, after V lost 2 bases and J lost 1 base. DNA for the CDR3: TGTGCCAGCAGTTTAATGGACAGGGGGATTAGGTCCTACAATGAGCAGTTCTTC. It specifies CASSLMDRGIRSYNEQFF.

The V and J genes are TRBV19 and TRBJ2-1, with 10 bases lining up with TRBD2. V shed 4 bases and J 2 bases; nucleotides not matched to a gene: 2. Germline CDR1 LNHDA, CDR2 SQIVND (reference sequence). The CDR3 runs to 15 residues. In DNA form, the CDR3 reads TGTGCCAGTAGTACCACTAGCGGGGCCTACAATGAGCAGTTCTTC. As protein: CASSTTSGAYNEQFF.

This clonotype was recorded a few times. The chain has TRBV28 and TRBJ1-2; the match to TRBD1 covers 7 bases. Trimming took 2 bases from V and 4 from J; bases not matched to a gene: 10. The CDR3 runs 16 residues. Per the germline V gene, CDR1 is MDHEN and CDR2 is SYDVKM. The CDR3 sequence: CASSLETGQSSYGYTF. The CDR3 nucleotides are TGTGCCAGCAGTTTAGAGACGGGACAGTCTTCCTATGGCTACACCTTC.

This clonotype was detected only a few times. The chain is built from TRBV6-1 and TRBJ2-1, with D possibly TRBD1 on 5 matching bases. CDR1 and CDR2 from the germline V gene are MNHNS and SASEGT. CDR3 length: 17 amino acids. With 8 bases removed from V and 8 bases from J, the gap between germline ends came to 28 bases. For the CDR3, the DNA is TGTGCCAGCCGGTCTAGTCCCGATCGACAGTCGGAGCATGAGCAGTTCTTC. It yields the protein CASRSSPDRQSEHEQFF.

The chain is built from TRBV7-8 and TRBJ2-7, with TRBD2 matching over 10 bases. This CDR3 is 15 amino acids long. CDR1 and CDR2 (germline): SGHVS, FQNEAQ. The V and J ends lost 5 bases and 12 bases, in that order; junction bases with no gene match: 16. The CDR3 reads CASSPLAGGTNLSYF. Here the CDR3 DNA reads TGTGCCAGCAGCCCGTTAGCGGGAGGCACTAACTTATCGTACTTC.

J is TRBJ2-1 and V is TRBV28; D call uncertain. The CDR3 has 12 residues. With 5 bases removed from V and 8 bases from J, the gap between germline ends came to 10 bases. Germline-derived CDR1 and CDR2 are MDHEN and SYDVKM. The CDR3 bases are TGTGCCAGCAGTCATATCAACGATGAGCAGTTCTTC. Protein: CASSHINDEQFF. The full variable domain, with the rest looked up from reference TRBV28 and TRBJ2-1, is DVKVTQSSRYLVKRTGEKVFLECVQDMDHENMFWYRQDPGLGLRLIYFSYDVKMKEKGDIPEGYSVSREKKERFSLILESASTNQTSMYLCASSHINDEQFFGPGTRLTVL.